This record concerns one TCR beta chain sequence. The antigen is not known. The sample comes from a study of T-cell memory formation after mild COVID-19. Study at large: TCR clusters were largely donor specific.

Trimming removed 3 bases from V and 3 bases from J, with 12 bases in between. Germline V gene data show CDR1 as SGHTA and CDR2 as FQGNSA. This CDR3 contains 14 residues. General study findings and limits: From day 15 to 85, contracting clones were balanced between CD4 and CD8, whereas later expanders leaned toward CD4+. The study found contracting CD4+ clones mainly in CM and EM and contracting CD8+ clones in EMRA. There were some responding clones in pre-infection memory, which suggested that cross-reactive memory had joined.

MiXCR, run by TCRdb on the 5' RACE reads, gives a single entry per CDR3 protein. The profile covers 250,000 to 350,000 distinct CDR3 sequences, with about 17% appearing a single time and approximately 23% taken by the ten largest. The sequence came from a man younger than 35 who had mild COVID-19 (a few samples of this study predate the infection). Cell type and time point are not known. The sequenced material came from PBMCs or a T cell subset sorted from them (not recorded which). The rearrangement uses TRBV7-2 and TRBJ2-7; D possibly corresponds to TRBD2 (6 bases). The CDR3 DNA follows: TGTGCCAGCAGCTTTAGTAGCGGCCACTACGAGCAGTACTTC. Amino acids: CASSFSSGHYEQYF.